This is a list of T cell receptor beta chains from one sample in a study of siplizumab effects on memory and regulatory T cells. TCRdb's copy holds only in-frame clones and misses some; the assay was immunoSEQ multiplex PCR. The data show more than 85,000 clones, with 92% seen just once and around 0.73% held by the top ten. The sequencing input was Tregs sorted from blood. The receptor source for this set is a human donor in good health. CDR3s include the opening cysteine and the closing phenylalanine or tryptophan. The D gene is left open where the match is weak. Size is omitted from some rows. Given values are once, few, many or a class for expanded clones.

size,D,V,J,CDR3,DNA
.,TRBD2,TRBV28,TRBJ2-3,CASSRTSPRDTQYF,TGTGCCAGCAGCCGGACTAGTCCCCGGGATACGCAGTATTTT
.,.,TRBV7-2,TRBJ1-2,CASSRNYGYTF,TGTGCCAGCAGCCGAAACTATGGCTACACCTTC
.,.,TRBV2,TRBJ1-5,CASGGQLNQPQHF,TGTGCCAGTGGGGGGCAGCTCAATCAGCCCCAGCATTTT
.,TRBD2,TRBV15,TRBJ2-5,CATSVLAGVTETQYF,TGTGCCACCAGCGTCTTGGCGGGAGTTACAGAGACCCAGTACTTC
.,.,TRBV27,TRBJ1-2,CASRSIHRSDYGYTF,TGTGCCAGCAGGTCTATTCATAGGAGTGACTATGGCTACACCTTC
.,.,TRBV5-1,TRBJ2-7,CASSVGTLLPYEQYF,TGCGCCAGCAGCGTGGGAACTCTGCTCCCCTACGAGCAGTACTTC
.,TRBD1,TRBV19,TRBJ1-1,CASSTGTGRYTEAFF,TGTGCCAGTAGTACCGGGACAGGTCGGTACACTGAAGCTTTCTTT
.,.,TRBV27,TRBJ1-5,CASSLWGSGNQPQHF,TGTGCCAGCAGTTTATGGGGGTCAGGCAATCAGCCCCAGCATTTT
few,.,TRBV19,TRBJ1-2,CASSSTVYGYTF,TGTGCCAGTAGTTCGACAGTCTATGGCTACACCTTC
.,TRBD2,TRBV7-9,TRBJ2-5,CASSSGTSGGGWETQYF,TGTGCCAGCAGCTCAGGGACTAGCGGGGGAGGCTGGGAGACCCAGTACTTC
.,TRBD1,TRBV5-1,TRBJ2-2,CASGKGADTGELFF,TGCGCCAGCGGCAAGGGGGCGGACACCGGGGAGCTGTTTTTT
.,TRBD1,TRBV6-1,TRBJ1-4,CASSSGGSNEKLFF,TGTGCCAGCAGCTCAGGGGGATCTAATGAAAAACTGTTTTTT
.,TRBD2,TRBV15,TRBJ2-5,CATSRVGSGDETQYF,TGTGCCACCAGCAGAGTTGGTAGCGGGGACGAGACCCAGTACTTC
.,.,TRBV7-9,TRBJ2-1,CASSRDRGEQFF,TGTGCCAGCAGCCGAGACAGAGGTGAGCAGTTCTTC
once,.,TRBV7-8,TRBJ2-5,CASSFIETQYF,TGTGCCAGCAGCTTTATAGAGACCCAGTACTTC
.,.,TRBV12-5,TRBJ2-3,CASGWGISSTDTQYF,TGTGCTAGTGGTTGGGGGATCTCTAGCACAGATACGCAGTATTTT
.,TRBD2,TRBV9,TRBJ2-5,CASSPPGSGGEETQYF,TGTGCCAGCAGCCCCCCGGGGAGCGGGGGGGAGGAGACCCAGTACTTC
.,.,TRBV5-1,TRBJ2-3,CASSLVGARTDTQYF,TGCGCCAGCAGCTTGGTTGGGGCCCGCACAGATACGCAGTATTTT
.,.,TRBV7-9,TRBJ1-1,CASSTQGLGTEAFF,TGTGCCAGCAGCACCCAAGGGCTCGGCACTGAAGCTTTCTTT
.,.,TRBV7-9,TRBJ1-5,CASSSGGNQPQHF,TGTGCCAGCAGCTCAGGGGGCAATCAGCCCCAGCATTTT
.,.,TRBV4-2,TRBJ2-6,CASSHVQGWVGANVLTF,TGTGCCAGCAGCCACGTACAGGGTTGGGTTGGGGCCAACGTCCTGACTTTC
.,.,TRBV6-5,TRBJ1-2,CASSYSRAVSHGYTF,TGTGCCAGCAGTTATAGTAGGGCCGTCTCCCATGGCTACACCTTC
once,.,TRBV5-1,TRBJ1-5,CASSLEGANQPQHF,TGCGCCAGCAGCTTGGAAGGGGCCAATCAGCCCCAGCATTTT
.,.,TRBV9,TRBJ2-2,CASSESPGSGELFF,TGTGCCAGCAGCGAATCCCCAGGGTCCGGGGAGCTGTTTTTT
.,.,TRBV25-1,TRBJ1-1,CASSVSVARGEAFF,TGTGCCAGCAGTGTTTCGGTTGCCCGGGGTGAAGCTTTCTTT
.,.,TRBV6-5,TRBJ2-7,CASSYAGLQYF,TGTGCCAGCAGTTATGCAGGGTTACAGTACTTC
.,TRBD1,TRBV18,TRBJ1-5,CASSGTGDNQPQHF,TGTGCCAGCTCAGGGACAGGGGATAATCAGCCCCAGCATTTT
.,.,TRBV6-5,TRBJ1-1,CASSYGNSNTEAFF,TGTGCCAGCAGTTACGGCAATTCGAACACTGAAGCTTTCTTT
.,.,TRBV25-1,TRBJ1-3,CASRGFPGNTIYF,TGTGCCAGCAGGGGGTTTCCTGGAAACACCATATATTTT
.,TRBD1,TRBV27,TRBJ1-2,CASSLSGQGLNYGYTF,TGTGCCAGCAGTTTATCGGGACAGGGCCTTAACTATGGCTACACCTTC
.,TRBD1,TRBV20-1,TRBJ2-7,CSASAGGEQYF,TGCAGTGCTAGCGCAGGGGGCGAGCAGTACTTC
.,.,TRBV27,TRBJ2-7,CASSFRIPLYEQYF,TGTGCCAGCAGTTTTCGGATTCCACTTTACGAGCAGTACTTC
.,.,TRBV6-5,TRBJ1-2,CASSGRQTNYGYTF,TGTGCCAGCAGTGGGAGACAGACTAACTATGGCTACACCTTC
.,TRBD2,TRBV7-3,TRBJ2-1,CASSWGLANYNEQFF,TGTGCCAGCAGTTGGGGACTAGCCAACTACAATGAGCAGTTCTTC
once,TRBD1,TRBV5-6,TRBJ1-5,CASSSDRGRGNQPQHF,TGTGCCAGCAGTTCAGACAGGGGTAGGGGCAATCAGCCCCAGCATTTT
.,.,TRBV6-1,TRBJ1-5,CASNVRDQPQHF,TGTGCCAGCAACGTCAGGGATCAGCCCCAGCATTTT
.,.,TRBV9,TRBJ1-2,CASRRDSHYGYTF,TGTGCCAGCAGGAGAGACAGTCACTATGGCTACACCTTC
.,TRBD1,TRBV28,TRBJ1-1,CASSFPGQAEAFF,TGTGCCAGCAGTTTTCCGGGACAGGCTGAAGCTTTCTTT
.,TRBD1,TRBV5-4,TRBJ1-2,CASSWTGPNGYTF,TGTGCCAGCAGCTGGACAGGCCCCAACGGCTACACCTTC
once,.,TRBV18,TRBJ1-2,CASSPQGGSGYGYTF,TGTGCCAGCTCACCCCAGGGAGGAAGTGGGTATGGCTACACCTTC
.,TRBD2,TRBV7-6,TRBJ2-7,CASSHPRSGGTYEQYF,TGTGCCAGCAGCCATCCCCGGAGCGGGGGAACCTACGAGCAGTACTTC
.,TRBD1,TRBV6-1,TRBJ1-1,CASSEAFTGGIAFF,TGTGCCAGCAGTGAAGCATTCACAGGGGGCATAGCTTTCTTT
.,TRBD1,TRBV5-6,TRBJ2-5,CASSPGQGIMKTQYF,TGTGCCAGCAGCCCGGGACAGGGGATAATGAAGACCCAGTACTTC
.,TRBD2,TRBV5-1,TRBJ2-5,CASSLGSGGQETQYF,TGCGCCAGCAGCTTGGGCAGCGGGGGACAAGAGACCCAGTACTTC
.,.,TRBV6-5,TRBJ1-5,CASSYRGNQPQHF,TGTGCCAGCAGTTACCGCGGCAATCAGCCCCAGCATTTT
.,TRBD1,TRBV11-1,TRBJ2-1,CASSHGQAIYNEQFF,TGTGCCAGCAGCCACGGACAGGCTATCTACAATGAGCAGTTCTTC
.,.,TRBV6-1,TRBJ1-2,CASSLEGGNYGYTF,TGTGCCAGCAGCCTCGAAGGGGGGAACTATGGCTACACCTTC
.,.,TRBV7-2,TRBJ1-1,CASSLVGSTEAFF,TGTGCCAGCAGCTTAGTAGGGTCCACTGAAGCTTTCTTT
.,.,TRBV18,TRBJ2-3,CASSPPGQSFADTQYF,TGTGCCAGCTCACCACCCGGTCAATCGTTCGCAGATACGCAGTATTTT
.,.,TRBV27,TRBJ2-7,CASSSPFSYEQYF,TGTGCCAGCAGTTCCCCCTTCTCCTACGAGCAGTACTTC
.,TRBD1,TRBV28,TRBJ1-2,CASSRPGGADYGYTF,TGTGCCAGCAGTCGGCCAGGGGGCGCGGACTATGGCTACACCTTC
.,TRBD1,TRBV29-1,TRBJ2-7,CSARGQASYEQYF,TGCAGCGCGCGGGGACAGGCTTCCTACGAGCAGTACTTC
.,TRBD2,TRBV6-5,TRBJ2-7,CASSSLAGGPGYEQYF,TGTGCCAGCAGTTCACTAGCGGGGGGTCCCGGATACGAGCAGTACTTC
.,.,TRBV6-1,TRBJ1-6,CASNIQGRDSPLHF,TGTGCCAGCAATATACAGGGCAGGGATTCACCCCTCCACTTT
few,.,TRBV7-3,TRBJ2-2,CASSALLAVNTGELFF,TGTGCCAGCAGCGCCTTACTAGCCGTAAACACCGGGGAGCTGTTTTTT